The rows below give T cell receptor beta chains drawn from one sample of a study of cytomegalovirus exposure and HLA in healthy donors. Profiled with immunoSEQ multiplex PCR; TCRdb holds only in-frame clones, not every one. Of fewer than 200,000 clones in the sample, approximately 80% were seen once. Input material: PBMCs. The receptor set was obtained from a man in his forties in good health and CMV-seropositive. Each CDR3 is given with its conserved first and last residue. A D gene is named only where the DNA matches it firmly. Size values are once, few and many counts, or a class for expanded clones, and some rows have none.

>TRBV27|NA|NA|TRBJ1-5
TGTGCCAGCAGTTTGTTGGGCCAGCCCCAGCATTTT
CASSLLGQPQHF
>TRBV7-2|TRBD1|once|TRBJ1-2
TGTGCCAGCAGCTCCAGGGGGCGCGGGTTGGCTGACACCTTC
CASSSRGRGLADTF
>TRBV5-6|TRBD1|few|TRBJ1-1
TGTGCCAGCAGCACGGGACAGGGAGAGACTGAAGCTTTCTTT
CASSTGQGETEAFF
>TRBV12-5|NA|NA|TRBJ1-2
TGTGCTAGTGGAACCGTCGGTCGGGGAAGAAACTATGGCTACACCTTC
CASGTVGRGRNYGYTF
>TRBV29-1|TRBD1|NA|TRBJ2-1
TGCAGCGTGCCCCCGGGACAGGGGCCCCCTTACAATGAGCAGTTCTTC
CSVPPGQGPPYNEQFF
>TRBV5-1|TRBD1|few|TRBJ1-1
TGCGCCAGCAGCCCGACGGGACAGGTGAAAACTGAAGCTTTCTTT
CASSPTGQVKTEAFF
>TRBV7-2|NA|NA|TRBJ1-6
TGTGCCAGCAGCGGACTGAATTCACCCCTCCACTTT
CASSGLNSPLHF
>TRBV7-9|TRBD1|NA|TRBJ1-5
TGTGCCAGCAGCTTAGGACAGGGCAATGGCAATCAGCCCCAGCATTTT
CASSLGQGNGNQPQHF
>TRBV7-3|NA|NA|TRBJ2-5
TGTGCCAGCAGCTTCCGTGGGCTCGGCGAGACCCAGTACTTC
CASSFRGLGETQYF
>TRBV15|TRBD1|once|TRBJ2-5
TGTGCCACCAGCAGAGATCCCCGCGGACAGGGTCGAGTAGAGACCCAGTACTTC
CATSRDPRGQGRVETQYF
>TRBV11-2|TRBD2|NA|TRBJ2-1
TGTGCCAGCCACCCCGGGACTAGCGGGAGTCAGGAGCAGTTCTTC
CASHPGTSGSQEQFF
>TRBV5-6|TRBD1|NA|TRBJ1-2
TGTGCCAGCAGCCAAGACAGGGGGCCTGGCTACACCTTC
CASSQDRGPGYTF
>TRBV2|NA|NA|TRBJ2-7
TGTGCCAGCAGTGATAGTGGGGCTAGCTCCTACGAGCAGTACTTC
CASSDSGASSYEQYF
>TRBV5-6|NA|NA|TRBJ1-1
TGTGCCAGCAGCTTGGCGGCGGGGCAGGCTTTCTTT
CASSLAAGQAFF
>TRBV11-3|TRBD2|NA|TRBJ2-3
TGTGCCAGCAGCTTGCGACTAGCGGGAGGGCTTTCAGATACGCAGTATTTT
CASSLRLAGGLSDTQYF
>TRBV5-1|NA|NA|TRBJ2-5
TGCGCCAGCACCCTTGGCAGGGGAGCAGAGACCCAGTACTTC
CASTLGRGAETQYF
>TRBV7-2|NA|NA|TRBJ2-6
TGTGCCAGCACAGGGTCTGGGGCCAACGTCCTGACTTTC
CASTGSGANVLTF
>TRBV4-1|NA|once|TRBJ2-1
TGCGCCAGCAGCCAAGATCCGAAGTCAAAGCACTCCTACAATGAGCAGTTCTTC
CASSQDPKSKHSYNEQFF
>TRBV4-3|NA|NA|TRBJ2-5
TGCGCCAGCAGCAATAACAGGGAAGTCCAAGAGACCCAGTACTTC
CASSNNREVQETQYF
>TRBV5-8|TRBD2|NA|TRBJ2-3
TGTGCCAGCAGCGCGGGGACTAGAAAGCCAGATACGCAGTATTTT
CASSAGTRKPDTQYF
>TRBV2|TRBD1|NA|TRBJ1-5
TGTGCCACAGGGGGTGGGAATCAGCCCCAGCATTTT
CATGGGNQPQHF
>TRBV5-1|NA|few|TRBJ2-5
TGCGCCAGCAGCTTGGTCGCAGATCAGGAGACCCAGTACTTC
CASSLVADQETQYF
>TRBV5-8|NA|NA|TRBJ2-5
TGTGCCAGCAGCTTGTTCAGGACTCTTCAAGAGACCCAGTACTTC
CASSLFRTLQETQYF
>TRBV2|TRBD1|NA|TRBJ2-3
TGTGCCAGCACCAGCCAGGGGGCCACAGATACGCAGTATTTT
CASTSQGATDTQYF
>TRBV6-1|TRBD1|NA|TRBJ2-2
TGTGCCAGCAGTGCACCCGAAAGACAGGGGTTGATCGGGGAGCTGTTTTTT
CASSAPERQGLIGELFF
>TRBV29-1|TRBD2|NA|TRBJ2-5
TGCAGCGTTTCCCACCGGAGCAAACTAGCGGGATTTGAGACCCAGTACTTC
CSVSHRSKLAGFETQYF
>TRBV10-1|TRBD2|NA|TRBJ2-3
TGCGCCAGCAGTGGGGGATCGCGGGGGGCCAGTGGAGATACGCAGTATTTT
CASSGGSRGASGDTQYF
>TRBV30|NA|few|TRBJ2-2
TGTGCCTGGAGGCTAGTAATCGGGGAGCTGTTTTTT
CAWRLVIGELFF
>TRBV7-2|TRBD2|once|TRBJ2-7
TGTGCCAGCAGCTTAGGGGCTAGCGGGGGGGCCCAATACGAGCAGTACTTC
CASSLGASGGAQYEQYF
>TRBV10-2|TRBD1|few|TRBJ2-6
TGCGCCAGCACCGGGACAGGGACCCGGAGGGGTTCTGGGGCCAACGTCCTGACTTTC
CASTGTGTRRGSGANVLTF
>TRBV5-1|NA|NA|TRBJ2-1
TGCGCCAGCAGCCTCGGGAGCTCCTACAATGAGCAGTTCTTC
CASSLGSSYNEQFF
>TRBV6-5|TRBD1|once|TRBJ2-7
TGTGCCATCAGTAGGGGAAAGGGGGCATACGAGCAGTACTTC
CAISRGKGAYEQYF
>TRBV4-2|TRBD2|NA|TRBJ2-1
TGTGCCAGCAGCCAAGAGGGGGAGGGCCCATGGAATGAGCAGTTCTTC
CASSQEGEGPWNEQFF
>TRBV28|TRBD1|NA|TRBJ2-5
TGTGCCAGCAGTTCAGGGGGCCGATTACAAGAGACCCAGTACTTC
CASSSGGRLQETQYF
>TRBV18|NA|once|TRBJ2-1
TGTGCCAGCTCACCATTAACAGGGGAGCAGTTCTTC
CASSPLTGEQFF
>TRBV10-1|NA|NA|TRBJ1-4
TGCGCCAGCAGTGAAGTCAGGGGATCCGAAAAACTGTTTTTT
CASSEVRGSEKLFF
>TRBV7-8|TRBD1|NA|TRBJ1-2
TGTGCCAGCAGCTCCTCACGGGACAGCTATGGCTACACCTTC
CASSSSRDSYGYTF
>TRBV19|NA|NA|TRBJ1-3
TGTGCCAGTAGCAGCGTTCTTGGAAGCTCTGGAAACACCATATATTTT
CASSSVLGSSGNTIYF
>TRBV11-2|TRBD2|NA|TRBJ2-3
TGTGCCAGCAGCTTAGAACGGCTAGCGGGAGAGTTTTCGTGGACAGATACGCAGTATTTT
CASSLERLAGEFSWTDTQYF
>TRBV11-2|TRBD2|NA|TRBJ2-2
TGTGCCAGCAGCTTAGGAGGCGGGAGGAAGGGGGAGCTGTTTTTT
CASSLGGGRKGELFF
>TRBV29-1|TRBD2|NA|TRBJ2-3
TGCAGCGTTGACCCAGGACTAGCGGGAGGGCCTACTGACTACACAGATACGCAGTATTTT
CSVDPGLAGGPTDYTDTQYF